This T cell receptor (beta chain) comes out of a study of blood T cell repertoires in COVID-19. Study in general: Italy, Spain and the United States were the sources of the convalescent and acute COVID-19 samples.

This CDR3 spans 15 amino acids. Trimming removed 8 bases from V and 3 bases from J, with 19 bases in between. CDR1 is SGHVS and CDR2 is FNYEAQ in the germline V gene. In the original workflow: The assay estimated nucleated cells by amplifying reference gene primers. Using immunoSEQ multiplex PCR, the repertoire was profiled, and TCRdb retains in-frame clones only, with some absent. V and J calls and clone size follow that table, whereas D and trimming were derived from the DNA. This table has more than 300,000 clones, 90% appearing once. Cohort allocation depended upon clinical history that participants reported. All exposed participants met a person with COVID-19 within 2 weeks before entering the study.

This receptor was taken from a woman aged 25 to 45 who had been exposed to COVID-19. The sample was PBMCs or T cells enriched from blood (not recorded which). The chain recombines TRBV7-6 with TRBJ1-1; no reliable D call. The CDR3 sequence is CASAEIAGTYTEAFF. CDR3 DNA sequence: TGTGCCAGCGCCGAGATCGCAGGAACCTACACTGAAGCTTTCTTT.